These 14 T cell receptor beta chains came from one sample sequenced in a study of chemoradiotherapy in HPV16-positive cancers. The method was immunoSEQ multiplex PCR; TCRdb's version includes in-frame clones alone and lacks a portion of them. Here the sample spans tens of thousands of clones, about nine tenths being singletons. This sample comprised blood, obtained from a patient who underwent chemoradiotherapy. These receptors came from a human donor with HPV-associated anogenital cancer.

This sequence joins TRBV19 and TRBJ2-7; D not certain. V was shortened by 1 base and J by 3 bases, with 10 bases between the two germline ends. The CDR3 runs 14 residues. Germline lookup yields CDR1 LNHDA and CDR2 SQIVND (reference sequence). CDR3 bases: TGTGCCAGTAGTATAGGTGTTAGAAACTACGAGCAGTACTTC. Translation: CASSIGVRNYEQYF.

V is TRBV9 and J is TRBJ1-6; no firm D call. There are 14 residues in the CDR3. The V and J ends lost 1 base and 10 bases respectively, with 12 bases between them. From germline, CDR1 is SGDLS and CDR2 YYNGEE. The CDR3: CASSVNGVGSPLHF. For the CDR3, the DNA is TGTGCCAGCAGCGTAAACGGTGTCGGGTCACCCCTCCACTTT. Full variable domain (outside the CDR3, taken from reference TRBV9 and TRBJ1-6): DSGVTQTPKHLITATGQRVTLRCSPRSGDLSVYWYQQSLDQGLQFLIQYYNGEERAKGNILERFSAQQFPDLHSELNLSSLELGDSALYFCASSVNGVGSPLHFGNGTRLTVT.

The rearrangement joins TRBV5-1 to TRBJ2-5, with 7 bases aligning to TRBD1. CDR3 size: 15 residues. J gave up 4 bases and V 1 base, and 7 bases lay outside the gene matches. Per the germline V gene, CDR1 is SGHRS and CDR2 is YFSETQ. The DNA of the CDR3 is TGCGCCAGCAGCTTGAATCCAGGGGGTCTAGAGACCCAGTACTTC. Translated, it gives CASSLNPGGLETQYF.

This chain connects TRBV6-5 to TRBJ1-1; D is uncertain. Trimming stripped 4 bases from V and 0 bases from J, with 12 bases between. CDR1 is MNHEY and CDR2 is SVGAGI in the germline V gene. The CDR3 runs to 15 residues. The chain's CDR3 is CASSSNPVMNTEAFF. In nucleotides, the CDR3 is TGTGCCAGCAGTTCAAACCCTGTTATGAACACTGAAGCTTTCTTT.

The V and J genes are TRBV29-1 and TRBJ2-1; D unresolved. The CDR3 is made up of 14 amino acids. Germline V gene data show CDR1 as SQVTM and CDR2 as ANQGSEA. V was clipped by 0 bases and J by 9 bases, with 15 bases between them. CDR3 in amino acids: CSVEERVVGGEQFF. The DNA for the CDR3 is TGCAGCGTTGAAGAAAGGGTCGTCGGTGGTGAGCAGTTCTTC.

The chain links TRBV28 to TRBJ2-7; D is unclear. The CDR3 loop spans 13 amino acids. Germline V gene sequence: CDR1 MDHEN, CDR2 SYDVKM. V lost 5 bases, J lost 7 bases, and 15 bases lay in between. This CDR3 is CASSTRGQREQYF. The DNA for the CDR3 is TGTGCCAGCAGTACCCGAGGTCAAAGGGAGCAGTACTTC.

CDR3 in DNA: TGTGCCAGCTCACCTTTGTCTACAGACAATGAGCAGTTCTTC. This translates into CASSPLSTDNEQFF. The chain has TRBV18 and TRBJ2-1, with D hard to call. V gave up 3 bases and J gave up 5 bases, with 11 bases separating them. The CDR3 totals 14 residues. Germline lookup yields CDR1 KGHSH and CDR2 LQKENI.

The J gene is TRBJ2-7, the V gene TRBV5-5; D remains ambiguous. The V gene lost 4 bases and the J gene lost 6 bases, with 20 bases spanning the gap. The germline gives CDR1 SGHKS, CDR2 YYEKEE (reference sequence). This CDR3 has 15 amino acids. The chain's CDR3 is CASSGKNRPRLEQYF. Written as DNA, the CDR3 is TGTGCCAGCAGCGGTAAGAATAGACCTAGGCTCGAGCAGTACTTC.

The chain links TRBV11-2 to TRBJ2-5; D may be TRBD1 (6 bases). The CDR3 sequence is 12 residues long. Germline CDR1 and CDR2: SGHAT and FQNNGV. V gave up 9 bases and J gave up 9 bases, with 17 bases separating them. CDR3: CASRPQGRSQYF. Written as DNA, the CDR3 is TGTGCCAGTCGCCCACAGGGTCGGTCCCAGTACTTC.

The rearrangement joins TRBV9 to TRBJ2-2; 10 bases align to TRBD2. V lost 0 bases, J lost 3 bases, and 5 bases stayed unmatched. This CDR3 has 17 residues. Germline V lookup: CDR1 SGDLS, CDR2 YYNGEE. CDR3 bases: TGTGCCAGCAGCGTAGGGTCGGGACTAGCGTACACCGGGGAGCTGTTTTTT. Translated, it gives CASSVGSGLAYTGELFF.

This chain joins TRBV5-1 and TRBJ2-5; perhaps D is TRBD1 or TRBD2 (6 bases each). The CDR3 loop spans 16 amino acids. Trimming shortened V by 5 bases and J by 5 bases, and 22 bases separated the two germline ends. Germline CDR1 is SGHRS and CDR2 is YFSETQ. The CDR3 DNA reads TGCGCCAGCAGTCCGGGGGCTATCACCAAGGGGGAGACCCAGTACTTC. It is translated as CASSPGAITKGETQYF.

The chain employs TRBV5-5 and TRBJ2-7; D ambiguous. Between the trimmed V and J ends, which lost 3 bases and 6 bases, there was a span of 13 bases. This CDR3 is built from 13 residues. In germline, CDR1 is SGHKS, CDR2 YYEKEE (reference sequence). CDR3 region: CASSSPAGSEQYF. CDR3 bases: TGTGCCAGCAGCTCACCAGCCGGTTCCGAGCAGTACTTC.

The CDR3 sequence: CASSSGQGAINSPLHF. DNA for the CDR3: TGTGCCAGCTCATCTGGACAGGGGGCGATTAATTCACCCCTCCACTTT. The chain has TRBV18 and TRBJ1-6, with 11 bases lining up with TRBD1. The CDR3 is 16 residues long. The germline CDR1 and CDR2 sequences are KGHSH and LQKENI. V dropped 5 bases and J dropped 6; count of bases not matched to a gene: 6.

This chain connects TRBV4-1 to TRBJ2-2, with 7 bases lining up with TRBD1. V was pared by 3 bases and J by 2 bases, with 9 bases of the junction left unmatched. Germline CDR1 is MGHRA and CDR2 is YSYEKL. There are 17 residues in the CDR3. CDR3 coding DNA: TGCGCCAGCAGCCACACAACGACAGGGCTTAACACCGGGGAGCTGTTTTTT. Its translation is CASSHTTTGLNTGELFF.